This entry lists 7 T cell receptor beta chains sequenced from one sample in a study of OX40 agonist ivuxolimab in advanced cancers. Data came from immunoSEQ multiplex PCR; TCRdb stores just in-frame clones and leaves some out. Of around 43,000 clones in the sample, around nine tenths were seen once. The sequencing used CD4+ or CD8+ T cells sorted from blood, collected in a trial of the OX40 agonist ivuxolimab. All receptors come from an adult with an advanced solid tumor such as melanoma, head and neck, liver or kidney cancer.

As for this clone: Within the sample, other DNA sequences also encode this same CDR3. The gene calls are TRBV11-2 and TRBJ1-6; 7 bases are shared with TRBD1. V dropped 3 bases and J dropped 4; count of bases not matched to a gene: 6. Germline V gene sequence: CDR1 SGHAT, CDR2 FQNNGV. CDR3 length: 16 amino acids. The CDR3 DNA reads as TGTGCCAGCAGCTTGCACAGGGGATCTTATAATTCACCCCTCCACTTT. It yields the protein CASSLHRGSYNSPLHF. The whole variable domain, filled in from reference TRBV11-2 and TRBJ1-6, reads EAGVAQSPRYKIIEKRQSVAFWCNPISGHATLYWYQQILGQGPKLLIQFQNNGVVDDSQLPKDRFSAERLKGVDSTLKIQPAKLEDSAVYLCASSLHRGSYNSPLHFGNGTRLTVT.

This clone was seen just once. The V and J genes are TRBV14 and TRBJ1-2; D might be TRBD1 (5 bases). The CDR3 has 13 residues. In germline, CDR1 is SGHDN, CDR2 FVKESK. V lost 4 bases to trimming and J lost 7 bases, with 13 bases between them. CDR3 region: CASSLQGGSGYTF. The CDR3 DNA reads TGTGCCAGCAGCCTGCAGGGAGGAAGTGGCTACACCTTC.

This clone counts as medium-sized. The chain recombines TRBV6-5 with TRBJ2-2; 7 bases map to TRBD1. Germline assignment: CDR1 MNHEY and CDR2 SVGAGI. With V trimmed by 2 bases and J by 4 bases, 7 bases remained unmatched. The CDR3 runs to 16 residues. As DNA, the CDR3 is TGTGCCAGCAGTTACGGGGACAGAGATTTCACCGGGGAGCTGTTTTTT. As protein: CASSYGDRDFTGELFF.

The chain joins TRBV28 to TRBJ2-1; D ambiguous. Germline-derived CDR1 and CDR2 are MDHEN and SYDVKM. Trimming took 4 bases from V and 8 from J, leaving 6 bases between them. The CDR3 has 11 residues. The CDR3 reads CASSSLDEQFF. In nucleotides, the CDR3 is TGTGCCAGCAGTTCTCTCGATGAGCAGTTCTTC.

This rearrangement joins TRBV6-5 to TRBJ1-2, with no clear D. Germline V gene data show CDR1 as MNHEY and CDR2 as SVGAGI. Trimming cost V 7 bases and J 6 bases, with 21 bases left between them. The CDR3 has 15 amino acids. The CDR3 here is CASTPTPAWVNGYTF. The CDR3 nucleotides read TGTGCCAGCACCCCAACACCGGCCTGGGTGAATGGCTACACCTTC.

The chain links TRBV4-2 to TRBJ2-3; 13 nucleotides agree with TRBD2. The CDR3 is made up of 15 amino acids. The ends lost 4 bases at V and 4 bases at J; junction bases unmatched: 2. Germline-derived CDR1 and CDR2 are LGHNA and YNFKEQ. The CDR3 region is CASSPTSGGSDTQYF. CDR3 coding DNA: TGTGCCAGCAGCCCGACTAGCGGGGGGTCAGATACGCAGTATTTT.

This clone has a single count. The rearrangement uses TRBV5-8 and TRBJ2-7; D is perhaps TRBD1 (5 bases). The CDR3 spans 14 residues. Germline V lookup: CDR1 SGHTS, CDR2 YDEGEE. Trimming took off 3 bases at V and 0 bases at J, with 10 bases between the two ends. The CDR3 DNA reads TGTGCCAGCAGCTCCGGACACCACTCCTACGAGCAGTACTTC. It is translated as CASSSGHHSYEQYF.